This T cell receptor beta chain was observed in a study of blood T cells in healthy people across ages. Then a second PCR, running about 6 to 11 cycles, was carried out with a sample-barcoded 5' primer and a J-beta primer mix. Every single cDNA molecule received a tag from a template-switch adaptor with 12 random nucleotides. From the 5' RACE reads, TCRdb called clonotypes with MiXCR, one entry per CDR3 protein. The sample yields 540,000 or so distinct CDR3 sequences, around 24% seen once. V was shortened by 3 bases and J by 0 bases, with 12 bases between the two germline ends. Looked up from germline, CDR1 is SGHVS and CDR2 is FNYEAQ. The CDR3 length is 16 residues. This clonotype was picked up one time. These same records also appear under a second study, on T cells of mothers and their children.

Sequencing was carried out using blood. The origin of this receptor is a boy between 10 and 17 years old in good health. This sequence joins TRBV7-6 and TRBJ2-1; maybe TRBD2 (5 bases). CDR3 sequence: CASSFWGASSYNEQFF. CDR3 nucleotide sequence: TGTGCCAGCAGCTTCTGGGGAGCCTCCTCCTACAATGAGCAGTTCTTC.